The present entry profiles one T cell receptor beta chain with its context. This specimen belongs to a study of blood T cell repertoires in COVID-19. On the study more broadly: Sample material is recorded as cDNA or gDNA derived from T cells, B-cell-depleted T cells, or PBMCs.

Germline CDR1 and CDR2: SGHAT and FQDESV (reference sequence). CDR3 length: 12 residues. Deletions cut 2 bases from V and 5 bases from J, with 6 bases between. Study processing details: Reference gene primer amplification gave nucleated cell count estimates. The table came from immunoSEQ multiplex PCR; TCRdb's copy has only in-frame clones and leaves some out. That table supplies the V and J calls and clone size; D and trimming were determined from the DNA. This table has around 190,000 clones, about 85% appearing once. In Seattle, patients joined the study during active infection and were tracked longitudinally.

The chain carries TRBV11-1 and TRBJ2-5, with unresolved D. The specimen sequenced was peripheral blood. The source is a woman aged 35 to 49 with COVID-19, enrolled during active disease. CDR3 loop: CASSLSSETQYF. CDR3 in DNA: TGTGCCAGCAGCTTATCGTCCGAGACCCAGTACTTC.